The next 6 T cell receptor beta chains were all read from a single sample in a study of tumor and adjacent non-tumor tissue in lung cancer. The template was RNA from unsorted bulk tissue. This non-tumor lung sample came from over 3 cm beyond the tumor edge. A modified ARM-PCR protocol with three rounds of nested PCR amplified TCRbeta. TCRdb re-called the multiplex PCR reads with MiXCR, one entry per CDR3 protein. The data contain approximately 120,000 distinct CDR3 sequences, about 65% of them seen just once; the ten biggest clones take up roughly 19%. Sequenced input: distant non-tumor lung tissue. These receptor sequences come from a man aged 60 to 69 with non-small cell lung cancer.

At least ten counts were recorded for this clonotype. The chain couples TRBV10-2 to TRBJ2-3; 7 nucleotides match TRBD1. Germline CDR1 WSHSY, CDR2 SAAADI. The CDR3 covers 13 residues. V shed 6 bases, J shed 2 bases, and the junction held 2 bases outside the gene matches. In DNA form, the CDR3 reads TGCGCCAGCAGAGAGGGGGCCACAGATACGCAGTATTTT. Its protein product is CASREGATDTQYF.

The chain carries TRBV20-1 and TRBJ1-1, with TRBD1 as a possible D gene (5 bases). The CDR3 sequence is 13 residues long. Germline CDR1 reads DFQATT; CDR2 reads SNEGSKA (reference sequence). V was trimmed by 4 bases and J by 3 bases, leaving 12 bases between them. CDR3 residues: CSAIQDRDTEAFF. In DNA form, the CDR3 reads TGCAGTGCTATACAGGACCGCGACACTGAAGCTTTCTTT.

This clonotype has only a few counts. The chain carries TRBV7-9 and TRBJ2-1, with 7 positions matching TRBD1. Looked up from germline, CDR1 is SEHNR and CDR2 is FQNEAQ (reference sequence). This CDR3 region has 14 residues. The J segment lost 8 bases and the V segment lost 2 bases, leaving 6 bases of the junction unmatched. CDR3 bases: TGTGCCAGCAGCTTATTGGGGCAGGGGGATGAGCAGTTCTTC. Amino acids: CASSLLGQGDEQFF.

This clonotype was detected ten times or more. This sequence may be a read error, since a much larger clone differs from it by one base. The chain employs TRBV11-1 and TRBJ2-7, with unresolved D. There are 14 residues in the CDR3. Germline V gene sequence: CDR1 SGHAT, CDR2 FQDESV (reference sequence). Trimming removed 2 bases at V and 6 bases at J, with 14 bases between. CDR3 amino acids: CASSLRYGPPEQYF. CDR3 coding DNA: TGTGCCAGCAGCTTACGTTATGGACCCCCCGAGCAGTACTTC.

This clonotype was counted at least ten times. This chain links TRBV6-1 with TRBJ2-7; D is unresolved. V was cut by 2 bases and J by 8 bases, with 10 bases left in between. The CDR3 is 12 amino acids. Germline V gene lookup returns CDR1 MNHNS and CDR2 SASEGT. The CDR3 protein is CASSESAPQQYF. The CDR3 DNA sequence: TGTGCCAGCAGTGAATCTGCTCCCCAGCAGTACTTC.

The rearrangement links TRBV2 to TRBJ1-2; 7 bases are shared with TRBD1. The length of the CDR3 is 16 residues. Germline values: CDR1 SNHLY, CDR2 FYNNEI. J was trimmed by 7 bases and V by 3 bases; bases with no gene match: 14. The DNA of the CDR3 is TGTGCCAGCAGTGAGAGTCTTGGGACAGCTACGGGTGGCTACACCTTC. Translation gives CASSESLGTATGGYTF.